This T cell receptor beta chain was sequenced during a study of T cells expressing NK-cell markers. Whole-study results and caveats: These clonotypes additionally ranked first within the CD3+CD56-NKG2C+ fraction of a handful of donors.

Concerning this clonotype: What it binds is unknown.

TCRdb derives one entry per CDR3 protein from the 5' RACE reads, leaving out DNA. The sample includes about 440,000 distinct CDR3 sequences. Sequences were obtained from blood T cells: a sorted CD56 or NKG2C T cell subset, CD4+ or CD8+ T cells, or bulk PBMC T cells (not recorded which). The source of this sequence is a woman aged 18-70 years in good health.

Here the CDR3 reads CASSFDAGNTIYF. This chain uses TRBV12-3 or TRBV12-4 with TRBJ1-3. The CDR3 sequence is 13 residues long.